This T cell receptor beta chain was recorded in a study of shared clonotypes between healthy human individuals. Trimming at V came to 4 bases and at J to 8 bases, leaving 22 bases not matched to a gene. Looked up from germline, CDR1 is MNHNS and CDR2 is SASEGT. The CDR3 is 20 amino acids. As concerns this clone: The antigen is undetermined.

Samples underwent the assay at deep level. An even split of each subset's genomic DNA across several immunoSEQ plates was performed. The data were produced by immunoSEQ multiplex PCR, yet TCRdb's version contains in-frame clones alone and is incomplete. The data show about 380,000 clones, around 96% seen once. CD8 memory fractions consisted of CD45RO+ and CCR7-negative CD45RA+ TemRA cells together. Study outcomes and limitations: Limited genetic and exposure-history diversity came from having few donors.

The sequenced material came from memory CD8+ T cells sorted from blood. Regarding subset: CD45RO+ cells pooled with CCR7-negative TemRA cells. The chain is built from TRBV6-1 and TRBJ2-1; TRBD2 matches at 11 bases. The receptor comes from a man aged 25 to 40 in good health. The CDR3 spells CASSGLTGGGRGLAVYEQFF. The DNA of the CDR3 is TGTGCCAGCAGTGGGCTCACGGGAGGGGGCAGGGGACTAGCGGTATATGAGCAGTTCTTC.